A few counts support the clone carrying this TCR beta chain. This entry is derived from a study of blood T cell repertoires in COVID-19. Overall study context: There were acute and convalescent COVID-19 samples, and they came from the United States, Italy and Spain. In each case, the material was cDNA or gDNA derived from T cells, B-cell-depleted T cells, or PBMCs.

The V segment lost 3 bases and the J segment 6 bases; nucleotides outside the gene matches: 0. The CDR3 is 13 amino acids. Germline V gene data show CDR1 as SGDLS and CDR2 as YYNGEE. In the source study's methods: Reference gene primer amplification yielded estimated nucleated cell counts. The assay was immunoSEQ multiplex PCR, and TCRdb's table has in-frame clones only and misses some. V, J and clone size are taken as reported in that table, and D and trimming were inferred from the DNA itself. The sample holds approximately 200,000 clones, roughly 80% seen once. The chain combines TRBV9 with TRBJ2-7; 13 bases fit TRBD2. The sequencing input was peripheral blood. The clonotype comes from a woman aged 45-65 years with acute or convalescent COVID-19. CDR3 residues: CASSGLAGGEQYF. The CDR3 DNA reads as TGTGCCAGCAGCGGACTAGCGGGGGGCGAGCAGTACTTC.